This record concerns one TCR beta chain sequence. This entry comes from a study of blood T cell repertoires in COVID-19. Here immunoSEQ multiplex PCR was the method, and the copy in TCRdb shows in-frame clones only, minus some. The sample lists hundreds of thousands of clones, less than 90% seen once, with just over 0.7% in the top ten. Germline values: CDR1 SGHRS, CDR2 YFSETQ. The V and J ends lost 4 bases and 6 bases, in that order; junction bases with no gene match: 11. The CDR3 covers 17 residues. What was sequenced was peripheral blood. This TCR was recovered from a man aged 40-49 years with acute or convalescent COVID-19. The rearrangement joins TRBV5-1 to TRBJ2-3; 13 bases are shared with TRBD2. In DNA, the CDR3 is TGCGCCAGCAGCCGGACTAGCGGGGGCCTCAAATGGGATACGCAGTATTTT. It specifies CASSRTSGGLKWDTQYF.